This T cell receptor beta chain was sequenced in a study of blood T cell repertoires in COVID-19. Study overall: Nucleic acid was either cDNA or gDNA, and it came from T cells, B-cell-depleted T cells, or PBMCs.

In the authors' workflow: Cell counts per sample came from amplifying reference gene primers. The assay was immunoSEQ multiplex PCR, and TCRdb's table has in-frame clones only and misses some. That table furnishes V, J and clone size, whereas the DNA furnished D and trimming. The data contain about 69,000 clones, approximately 78% of them singletons. Germline-derived CDR1 and CDR2 are WNHNN and SYGVQD (reference sequence). The CDR3 sequence is 17 residues long. With 0 bases removed from V and 1 base from J, the gap between germline ends came to 15 bases. The chain couples TRBV10-1 to TRBJ1-1, with a tentative D call TRBD1 (6 bases). What was sequenced was peripheral blood. The receptor was derived from a woman of 80 years or more with acute or convalescent COVID-19. CDR3 sequence: CASSESGTRSWNTEAFF. The CDR3 DNA reads as TGCGCCAGCAGTGAGTCCGGGACAAGAAGTTGGAACACTGAAGCTTTCTTT.